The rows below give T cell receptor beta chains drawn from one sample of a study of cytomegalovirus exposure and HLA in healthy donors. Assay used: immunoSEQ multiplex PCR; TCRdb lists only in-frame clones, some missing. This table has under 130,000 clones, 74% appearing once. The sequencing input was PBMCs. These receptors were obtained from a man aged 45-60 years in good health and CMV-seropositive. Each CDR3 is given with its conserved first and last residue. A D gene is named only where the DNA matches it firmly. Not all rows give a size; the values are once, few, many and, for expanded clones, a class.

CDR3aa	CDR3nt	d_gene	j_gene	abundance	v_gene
CASSLDSLYGYTF	TGTGCCAGCAGTCTGGACAGCCTCTATGGCTACACCTTC	.	TRBJ1-2	.	TRBV6-1
CASSPATGDNMYQPQHF	TGTGCCAGCTCACCAGCAACAGGGGACAATATGTATCAGCCCCAGCATTTT	TRBD1	TRBJ1-5	.	TRBV18
CASSQGGRATNEKLFF	TGCGCCAGCAGCCAAGGGGGCCGTGCAACTAATGAAAAACTGTTTTTT	.	TRBJ1-4	.	TRBV4-1
CAGRTVVSYNSPLHF	TGTGCCGGCCGTACCGTGGTGTCCTATAATTCACCCCTCCACTTT	.	TRBJ1-6	.	TRBV30
CASSAGLAGGPNTDTQYF	TGTGCCAGCAGCGCGGGACTAGCGGGGGGGCCAAACACAGATACGCAGTATTTT	TRBD2	TRBJ2-3	.	TRBV7-7
CASSSRIGTVPQPQHF	TGTGCCAGCAGCTCCCGAATCGGGACAGTCCCTCAGCCCCAGCATTTT	.	TRBJ1-5	once	TRBV21-1
CASSFFPGQNTEAFF	TGCGCCAGCAGCTTTTTCCCGGGACAAAACACTGAAGCTTTCTTT	.	TRBJ1-1	.	TRBV5-1
CASSLYGGTSSYEQYF	TGTGCCAGCAGCTTATATGGCGGTACAAGCTCCTACGAGCAGTACTTC	.	TRBJ2-7	.	TRBV7-3
CASSSGRDRGAHSGANVLTF	TGTGCCAGCAGCTCGGGTCGAGACAGGGGGGCTCACTCTGGGGCCAACGTCCTGACTTTC	TRBD1	TRBJ2-6	.	TRBV5-4
CASSLDPGHNYGYTF	TGTGCCAGCAGCTTGGACCCGGGACACAACTATGGCTACACCTTC	.	TRBJ1-2	.	TRBV7-8
CASSKTGFGYTF	TGTGCCAGCAGCAAGACAGGTTTTGGCTACACCTTC	.	TRBJ1-2	.	TRBV11-2
CASSLTTDTQYF	TGTGCCAGTAGTCTAACTACAGATACGCAGTATTTT	.	TRBJ2-3	.	TRBV19
CASSRAGGDTEAFF	TGTGCCAGTAGTAGGGCAGGGGGCGACACTGAAGCTTTCTTT	TRBD1	TRBJ1-1	.	TRBV19
CASSHPNRGRYEQYF	TGCGCCAGCAGCCACCCTAACAGGGGCAGGTACGAGCAGTACTTC	TRBD1	TRBJ2-7	.	TRBV5-1
CASSPTPTSGGSDTQYF	TGTGCCAGCAGCCCGACACCGACTAGCGGGGGGTCAGATACGCAGTATTTT	TRBD2	TRBJ2-3	.	TRBV7-3
CASTHGTSGNGTQYF	TGCGCCAGCACTCACGGGACTAGCGGGAACGGGACCCAGTACTTC	TRBD2	TRBJ2-5	.	TRBV10-1
CASETSGSNDEQFF	TGTGCCAGCGAGACTAGCGGGAGTAACGATGAGCAGTTCTTC	TRBD2	TRBJ2-1	.	TRBV7-2
CASSLTGDTEAFF	TGTGCCAGCAGCCTGACAGGAGACACTGAAGCTTTCTTT	.	TRBJ1-1	.	TRBV5-6
CASTTRPSWMSGANVLTF	TGTGCCAGCACCACTAGGCCTTCCTGGATGTCTGGGGCCAACGTCCTGACTTTC	.	TRBJ2-6	.	TRBV27
CASSLGGRGGEQFF	TGTGCCAGCAGCTTAGGTGGGAGGGGGGGTGAGCAGTTCTTC	.	TRBJ2-1	.	TRBV7-9
CASSLALGGETQYF	TGCGCCAGCAGCTTGGCCCTGGGAGGAGAGACCCAGTACTTC	.	TRBJ2-5	few	TRBV5-1
CASSLSFGARGTGELFF	TGTGCCAGCAGTTTAAGTTTTGGCGCCCGGGGGACCGGGGAGCTGTTTTTT	.	TRBJ2-2	.	TRBV27
CASMWDSSYEQYF	TGTGCCAGCATGTGGGACAGCTCCTACGAGCAGTACTTC	TRBD1	TRBJ2-7	.	TRBV2
CASSFGEEAGYTF	TGTGCCAGCAGCTTCGGCGAGGAGGCTGGCTACACCTTC	.	TRBJ1-2	few	TRBV7-9
CASSISGTGVYGYTF	TGTGCCAGTAGTATATCCGGGACAGGGGTCTATGGCTACACCTTC	TRBD1	TRBJ1-2	.	TRBV19
CVSSDGYNSPLHF	TGTGTCAGCAGTGACGGGTATAATTCACCCCTCCACTTT	.	TRBJ1-6	once	TRBV2
CASGAETGDGYTF	TGCGCCAGCGGGGCCGAGACAGGGGATGGCTACACCTTC	TRBD1	TRBJ1-2	.	TRBV4-1
CASSDPGQNTYEQYF	TGTGCCAGCAGTGACCCCGGACAGAATACCTACGAGCAGTACTTC	.	TRBJ2-7	.	TRBV6-4
CASSPTSISTDTQYF	TGTGCCAGCTCACCCACTAGCATTAGCACAGATACGCAGTATTTT	.	TRBJ2-3	.	TRBV18
CAARRDREEQYF	TGTGCCGCACGCCGGGACAGGGAGGAGCAGTACTTC	TRBD1	TRBJ2-7	.	TRBV6-6
CASSSDPVGLYTGELFF	TGCGCCAGCAGCTCTGACCCTGTTGGACTGTACACCGGGGAGCTGTTTTTT	.	TRBJ2-2	.	TRBV5-1
CASSPRGGQPQHF	TGTGCCAGCAGTCCGAGGGGGGGTCAGCCCCAGCATTTT	.	TRBJ1-5	.	TRBV6-5
CASSCGQGGGTEAFF	TGTGCCAGCAGCTGCGGGCAAGGGGGAGGGACTGAAGCTTTCTTT	.	TRBJ1-1	.	TRBV7-9
CASSSPGQGGFGYGYTF	TGTGCCAGCAGCTCTCCGGGACAGGGGGGTTTTGGCTATGGCTACACCTTC	TRBD1	TRBJ1-2	.	TRBV7-2
CASSGDRGGNYNEQFF	TGTGCCAGCAGCGGGGACCGCGGGGGGAACTACAATGAGCAGTTCTTC	TRBD2	TRBJ2-1	.	TRBV7-2
CASSRQFHQPQHF	TGTGCCAGCAGTAGACAGTTCCATCAGCCCCAGCATTTT	.	TRBJ1-5	.	TRBV2
CASSETGILTTGELFF	TGTGCCAGCAGCGAGACAGGGATACTGACCACCGGGGAGCTGTTTTTT	TRBD1	TRBJ2-2	.	TRBV11-3
CASSRDTQSGYGYTF	TGTGCCAGCAGTCGGGACACCCAGTCGGGCTATGGCTACACCTTC	.	TRBJ1-2	.	TRBV6-5
CASSQDLPRTSSYNEQFF	TGCGCCAGCAGCCAAGATTTGCCTCGAACCAGCTCCTACAATGAGCAGTTCTTC	.	TRBJ2-1	.	TRBV4-1
CASSLEGSYGYTF	TGCGCCAGCAGCTTGGAAGGGAGCTATGGCTACACCTTC	.	TRBJ1-2	.	TRBV5-1
CASSLDRTSGRGPFF	TGTGCCAGCAGCTTAGATAGGACTAGCGGGAGAGGCCCGTTCTTC	TRBD2	TRBJ2-1	.	TRBV11-2
CAWSRKGQIQETQYF	TGTGCCTGGAGTAGGAAGGGACAGATACAAGAGACCCAGTACTTC	TRBD1	TRBJ2-5	.	TRBV30
CASSSGMNTEAFF	TGCGCCAGCAGCTCGGGTATGAACACTGAAGCTTTCTTT	.	TRBJ1-1	.	TRBV5-1
CASSLGLAGTDTQYF	TGCGCCAGCAGCTTGGGGCTAGCGGGGACAGATACGCAGTATTTT	TRBD2	TRBJ2-3	.	TRBV5-1
CASSKPLRSTDTQYF	TGTGCCAGCAGCAAGCCTCTGCGGAGCACAGATACGCAGTATTTT	.	TRBJ2-3	.	TRBV21-1
CASSPQAGTYNEQFF	TGTGCCAGCAGCCCCCAAGCGGGGACCTACAATGAGCAGTTCTTC	TRBD2	TRBJ2-1	.	TRBV9
CSSSVGQGWAANTGELFF	TGTTCCAGCAGCGTCGGACAGGGTTGGGCCGCGAACACCGGGGAGCTGTTTTTT	TRBD1	TRBJ2-2	.	TRBV7-9
CASSVQGSSYNEQFF	TGTGCCAGCAGCGTCCAGGGAAGCTCCTACAATGAGCAGTTCTTC	.	TRBJ2-1	.	TRBV9
CASHSPGQGTYEQYF	TGTGCCAGCCACTCCCCGGGACAGGGAACCTACGAGCAGTACTTC	TRBD1	TRBJ2-7	.	TRBV6-1
CASTKDRGADTGELFF	TGTGCCAGCACCAAGGACAGGGGCGCAGACACCGGGGAGCTGTTTTTT	TRBD1	TRBJ2-2	.	TRBV6-6
CASSRYSNQPQHF	TGTGCCAGCAGCAGGTATAGCAATCAGCCCCAGCATTTT	.	TRBJ1-5	.	TRBV2